A selection of T cell receptor beta chains follows, all from one sample in a study of post-analysis software for immune sequencing data. TCRdb re-called the PCR reads through MiXCR, storing one row per CDR3 protein. Counted here are roughly 400,000 distinct CDR3 sequences, over 30% occurring once; the ten biggest clones make up 7.6%. Material for sequencing was blood. Receptor source: a girl aged 2 to 10 with multiple sclerosis. CDR3s include the opening cysteine and the closing phenylalanine or tryptophan. Fields, in order: D gene, clone size, J gene, V gene, CDR3 DNA, CDR3 protein. A D gene is named only where the DNA matches it firmly. The size field is filled for only some rows; it gives once, few, many or a size class.

TRBD2	-	TRBJ2-1	TRBV5-1	TGCGCCAGCAGCTTAACTAGCGCGGGGGGTAACAATGAGCAGTTCTTC	CASSLTSAGGNNEQFF
-	-	TRBJ2-4	TRBV5-5	TGTGCCAGCAGCTTGGTCGCGGGGCTGGAAAACATTCAGTACTTC	CASSLVAGLENIQYF
-	few	TRBJ2-7	TRBV4-2	TGTGCCAGCAGCCAAGAAACGTGGGGGGCCTACGAGCAGTACTTC	CASSQETWGAYEQYF
TRBD2	few	TRBJ2-1	TRBV12-3/TRBV12-4	TGTGCCAGCACTTTACTAGCGGGAGGGAATGAGCAGTTCTTC	CASTLLAGGNEQFF
-	-	TRBJ2-7	TRBV15	TGTGCCACCAGCAGAGCTTCGGGCCCCACCTACGAGCAGTACTTC	CATSRASGPTYEQYF
-	once	TRBJ2-7	TRBV28	TGTGCCAGCAGTTTCTCTGGGAGCGCCTACGAGCAGTACTTC	CASSFSGSAYEQYF
-	few	TRBJ1-2	TRBV11-2	TGTGCCAGCACCGACCGGGACAACCTTAACTATGGCTACACCTTC	CASTDRDNLNYGYTF
TRBD1	-	TRBJ2-1	TRBV15	TGTGCCACCAGCAGAGATACGACAGGGTGGTCCTACAATGAGCAGTTCTTC	CATSRDTTGWSYNEQFF
-	few	TRBJ2-1	TRBV18	TGTGCCAGCTCAGCTTACCACAATGAGCAGTTCTTC	CASSAYHNEQFF
TRBD2	-	TRBJ2-3	TRBV3-1	TGTGCCAGCAGCGAAGCGGGGGGGGTTGTTTTTGATACGCAGTATTTT	CASSEAGGVVFDTQYF
-	few	TRBJ1-2	TRBV5-1	TGCGCCAGCAGCCAGGTGGGGGACAACTATGGCTACACCTTC	CASSQVGDNYGYTF
-	few	TRBJ2-7	TRBV4-1	TGCGCCAGCAGCCAAGGGCCGGGGAGAGACGAGCAGTACTTC	CASSQGPGRDEQYF
-	few	TRBJ2-7	TRBV29-1	TGCAGCGTTGAAGAAGGCCGGGGTCCCTACGAGCAGTACTTC	CSVEEGRGPYEQYF
-	-	TRBJ1-2	TRBV29-1	TGCAGCGTTTCCAAGAGATTGGACCCCAACTATGGCTACACCTTC	CSVSKRLDPNYGYTF
-	few	TRBJ1-5	TRBV4-1	TGCGCCAGCAGCCAAGTGACGGGGTTGAGCAATCAGCCCCAGCATTTT	CASSQVTGLSNQPQHF
-	-	TRBJ2-1	TRBV7-3	TGTGCCAGCAGCTTAGGTGGGGATTCGGTAAACAATGAGCAGTTCTTC	CASSLGGDSVNNEQFF
-	-	TRBJ2-1	TRBV7-3	TGTGCCAGCAGCTTAATAGGCGGAGCTGAGTACAGCTCCTACAATGAGCAGTTCTTC	CASSLIGGAEYSSYNEQFF
-	-	TRBJ1-2	TRBV6-5	TGTGCCAGCAGGGACCGACTCCCTAGCTATGGCTACACCTTC	CASRDRLPSYGYTF
-	-	TRBJ2-1	TRBV20-1	TGCAGTGCTAGAGATCCCTCTAGGGGGGGCCTGGATGAGCAGTTCTTC	CSARDPSRGGLDEQFF
-	-	TRBJ1-2	TRBV4-2	TGTGCCAGCAGCCAAGGAGACATCGCCGAGGTTGGCTGCACCTTC	CASSQGDIAEVGCTF
TRBD2	-	TRBJ2-3	TRBV20-1	TGCAGTGCTAGGTTGGGGGGGACTAGCACAGATACGCAGTATTTT	CSARLGGTSTDTQYF
TRBD2	few	TRBJ2-5	TRBV20-1	TGCAGTGCTAGACCCTTAGGGTCTAGCGGGGTAGAGACCCAGTACTTC	CSARPLGSSGVETQYF
-	few	TRBJ2-3	TRBV27	TGTGCCAGCAGTTTAAAGTTCACAGATACGCAGTATTTT	CASSLKFTDTQYF
-	few	TRBJ2-4	TRBV29-1	TGCAGCGTCAGATACACGCAAAACATTCAGTACTTC	CSVRYTQNIQYF
-	-	TRBJ2-7	TRBV5-1	TGCGCCAGCAGACCTACGGACATTTCCGCCTACGAGCAGTACTTC	CASRPTDISAYEQYF
-	many	TRBJ2-1	TRBV7-7	TGTGCCAGCAGCTTAGGGACAGACAATGAGCAGTTCTTC	CASSLGTDNEQFF
-	few	TRBJ1-2	TRBV5-1	TGCGCCAGCAAAACCGATTATAACTATGGCTACACCTTC	CASKTDYNYGYTF
-	few	TRBJ2-1	TRBV10-3	TGTGCCATCAGTCAGAGGGGACCCGGGACCTACAATGAGCAGTTCTTC	CAISQRGPGTYNEQFF
TRBD2	few	TRBJ2-3	TRBV3-1	TGTGCCAGCAGCCAATGGCGACCGCAAACTAGCGGGAGCACAGATACGCAGTATTTT	CASSQWRPQTSGSTDTQYF
-	many	TRBJ1-5	TRBV12-3/TRBV12-4	TGTGCCAGCAGTTTAGATCAGCCCCAGCATTTT	CASSLDQPQHF
-	few	TRBJ2-1	TRBV7-9	TGTGCCAGCAGCTTGGAGGGGACCGCCGTCTACAATGAGCAGTTCTTC	CASSLEGTAVYNEQFF
TRBD1	-	TRBJ2-1	TRBV5-1	TGCGCCAGCGTTGGGACAGGGGGGTCCTACAATGAGCAGTTCTTC	CASVGTGGSYNEQFF
TRBD2	-	TRBJ2-4	TRBV7-2	TGTGCCAGCAGCACCTTGCGGGAGGGGGCCAAAAACATTCAGTACTTC	CASSTLREGAKNIQYF
TRBD2	-	TRBJ2-7	TRBV27	TGTGCCAGCAGTCCCCCTTTGCGGGAGCTTATGTACGAGCAGTACTTC	CASSPPLRELMYEQYF
-	once	TRBJ1-5	TRBV7-9	TGTGCCAGCAGCCCCCCTTTGACCAATCAGCCCCAGCATTTT	CASSPPLTNQPQHF
-	few	TRBJ2-7	TRBV4-2	TGTGCCAGCAGCCTAAGATCAGGAACAAGCTCCTACGAGCAGTACTTC	CASSLRSGTSSYEQYF
TRBD2	-	TRBJ2-7	TRBV28	TGTGCCAGCAGGAAAAAGTTTCCCCGGACTAGCGACCCCTACGAGCAGTACTTC	CASRKKFPRTSDPYEQYF
-	-	TRBJ2-1	TRBV20-1	TGCAGTGCTAGCACTCTAGCCAATGAGCAGTTCTTC	CSASTLANEQFF
-	few	TRBJ1-1	TRBV5-1	TGCGCCAGCAACCTTGGGACACACGACACTGAAGCTTTCTTT	CASNLGTHDTEAFF
-	few	TRBJ2-4	TRBV5-1	TGCGCCAGCAGCCCGTGGTACGGGGTGAACATTCAGTACTTC	CASSPWYGVNIQYF
TRBD2	many	TRBJ2-7	TRBV25-1	TGTGCCAGCAGCGGGGGGGGGCAGTGGGAGCAGTACTTC	CASSGGGQWEQYF
-	-	TRBJ1-1	TRBV24-1	TGTGCCACCAGTGACCCCGATAGGACTGAAGCTTTCTTT	CATSDPDRTEAFF
TRBD2	-	TRBJ2-1	TRBV5-1	TGCGCCAGCAGCTTGGCCCCGGGAGGGTATATTTCGAATGAGCAGTTCTTC	CASSLAPGGYISNEQFF
TRBD1	-	TRBJ2-3	TRBV9	TGTGCCAGCAGCGTAGAAAGGGGGCGCCCCACAGATACGCAGTATTTT	CASSVERGRPTDTQYF
-	-	TRBJ2-3	TRBV5-1	TGCGCCAGCAGCAACGTCGGGGTGTGGGGCACAGATACGCAGTATTTT	CASSNVGVWGTDTQYF
TRBD1	-	TRBJ1-5	TRBV27	TGTGCCAGCAGTCCCGGGACAGGGGGAGGTCAGCCCCAGCATTTT	CASSPGTGGGQPQHF